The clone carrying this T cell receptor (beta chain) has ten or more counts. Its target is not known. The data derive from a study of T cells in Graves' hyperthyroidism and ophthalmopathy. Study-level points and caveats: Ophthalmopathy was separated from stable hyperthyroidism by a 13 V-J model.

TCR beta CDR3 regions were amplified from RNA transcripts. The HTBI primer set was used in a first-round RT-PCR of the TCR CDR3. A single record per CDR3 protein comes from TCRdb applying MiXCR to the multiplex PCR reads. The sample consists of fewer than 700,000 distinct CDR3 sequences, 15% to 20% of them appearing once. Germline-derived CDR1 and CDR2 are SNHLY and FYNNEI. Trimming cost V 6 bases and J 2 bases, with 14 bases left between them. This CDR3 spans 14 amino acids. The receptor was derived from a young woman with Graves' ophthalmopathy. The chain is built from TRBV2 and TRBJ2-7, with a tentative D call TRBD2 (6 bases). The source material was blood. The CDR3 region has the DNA TGTGCCAGCAGAACTAGCCCGAACCCCTACGAGCAGTACTTC. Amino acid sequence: CASRTSPNPYEQYF.